The 27 T cell receptor beta chains below were found in one sample sequenced in a study of siplizumab effects on memory and regulatory T cells. Assay used: immunoSEQ multiplex PCR; TCRdb lists only in-frame clones, some missing. This sample has more than 75,000 clones; around 95% occur once, and the top ten carry 0.025% to 0.035%. The sample consisted of naive CD4+ T cells sorted from blood. These receptors originate from a human donor in good health.

The chain has TRBV7-9 and TRBJ2-7, with a tentative D call TRBD2 (6 bases). The CDR3 spans 18 residues. Trimming removed 4 bases from V and 0 bases from J, with 22 bases in between. The germline gives CDR1 SEHNR, CDR2 FQNEAQ (reference sequence). The CDR3 bases are TGTGCCAGCAGCTCCCTGGAGGTGTCTGCGGGGCTCTCCTACGAGCAGTACTTC. Translation gives CASSSLEVSAGLSYEQYF.

The chain is built from TRBV7-2 and TRBJ2-1; D is perhaps TRBD2 (6 bases). This CDR3 is built from 12 residues. Trimming stripped 5 bases from V and 7 bases from J, with 9 bases between. Germline CDR1 reads SGHTA; CDR2 reads FQGNSA. CDR3: CASSELANEQFF. CDR3 bases: TGTGCCAGCAGCGAACTAGCTAATGAGCAGTTCTTC.

The chain links TRBV28 to TRBJ2-2; D perhaps matches TRBD2 (6 bases). Germline V gives CDR1 MDHEN, CDR2 SYDVKM. The V end lost 6 bases, the J end lost 0 bases, and 26 bases lay between the germline ends. This CDR3 region has 20 residues. Written as DNA, the CDR3 is TGTGCCAGCAGCTCCCTATCCCTTAGGACTAACGCTCCGAACACCGGGGAGCTGTTTTTT. Translated, it gives CASSSLSLRTNAPNTGELFF.

The chain couples TRBV6-1 to TRBJ1-1; TRBD1 might be the D (6 bases). Germline V lookup: CDR1 MNHNS, CDR2 SASEGT. CDR3 length: 13 residues. The germline V and J ends were trimmed by 6 bases and 1 base, with 9 bases remaining between them. The CDR3 sequence: CASRGQSNTEAFF. The CDR3 DNA sequence: TGTGCCAGCAGAGGACAGTCGAACACTGAAGCTTTCTTT.

The rearrangement links TRBV6-5 to TRBJ1-2; unclear D gene. Per germline, CDR1 MNHEY and CDR2 SVGAGI. The CDR3 length is 13 residues. V was cut by 6 bases and J by 6 bases, with 14 bases left in between. CDR3 sequence (DNA): TGTGCCAGCAGCAATAGCAGATGGGATGGCTACACCTTC. It specifies CASSNSRWDGYTF.

J is TRBJ1-2 and V is TRBV13; D unresolved. Trimming removed 5 bases at V and 4 bases at J, with 17 bases between. The CDR3 is made up of 15 amino acids. Germline V gene lookup returns CDR1 PRHDT and CDR2 FYEKMQ (reference sequence). The CDR3 DNA sequence: TGTGCCAGCAGCACCCGTTTTATAGGCCCCTATGGCTACACCTTC. Translated, it gives CASSTRFIGPYGYTF.

The rearrangement uses TRBV7-9 and TRBJ1-2; 10 positions match TRBD1. This CDR3 region has 15 residues. Germline CDR1 reads SEHNR; CDR2 reads FQNEAQ (reference sequence). J lost 8 bases, V lost 5 bases, and 11 bases had no gene match. The CDR3 DNA is TGTGCCAGCAGCCCGCAGGGACAGGGGAAGGGAGGCTACACCTTC. Amino acid sequence: CASSPQGQGKGGYTF.

This chain uses TRBV2 with TRBJ1-5; 11 bases map to TRBD1. From germline, CDR1 is SNHLY and CDR2 FYNNEI. Trimming at V came to 5 bases and at J to 3 bases, leaving 9 bases not matched to a gene. The CDR3 has 17 residues. CDR3 region: CASSRGGTGGLNQPQHF. The CDR3 coding sequence is TGTGCCAGCAGTAGGGGCGGGACAGGGGGACTCAATCAGCCCCAGCATTTT.

This clone is a singleton in its sample. The chain employs TRBV14 and TRBJ1-2, with no clear D. Trimming left V 0 bases short and J 8 bases short, with 7 bases between. This CDR3 is built from 12 residues. Germline lookup yields CDR1 SGHDN and CDR2 FVKESK. In DNA form, the CDR3 reads TGTGCCAGCAGCCAAGATTCTGAAGGCTACACCTTC. Its protein product is CASSQDSEGYTF.

The J gene is TRBJ1-3, the V gene TRBV18; 7 nucleotides line up with TRBD1. Germline lookup yields CDR1 KGHSH and CDR2 LQKENI. The CDR3 loop spans 16 amino acids. V lost 1 base, J lost 0 bases, and 3 bases stayed unmatched. CDR3 sequence (DNA): TGTGCCAGCTCACCACAGGGGGCCCTCTCTGGAAACACCATATATTTT. Protein: CASSPQGALSGNTIYF.

The chain links TRBV5-1 to TRBJ2-3; 8 bases align to TRBD2. Germline CDR1 SGHRS, CDR2 YFSETQ. V dropped 2 bases and J dropped 4; count of bases not matched to a gene: 3. CDR3 length: 14 residues. The CDR3 region has the DNA TGCGCCAGCAGCTTACGGGGGGGAGCAGATACGCAGTATTTT. Its protein product is CASSLRGGADTQYF.

The J gene is TRBJ2-3, the V gene TRBV5-1, with D possibly matching TRBD1 (5 bases). V gave up 9 bases and J gave up 0 bases, with 17 bases separating them. The length of the CDR3 is 15 residues. From germline, CDR1 is SGHRS and CDR2 YFSETQ. The CDR3 is CATNELGVSTDTQYF. DNA of the CDR3: TGCGCCACCAATGAGCTAGGGGTTAGCACAGATACGCAGTATTTT.

The chain links TRBV6-5 to TRBJ1-6; weak D call: TRBD1 (6 bases). CDR3 size: 13 residues. Germline CDR1 reads MNHEY; CDR2 reads SVGAGI. V lost 6 bases to trimming and J lost 10 bases, with 13 bases between them. CDR3 loop: CASSGQITSPLHF. The CDR3 DNA follows: TGTGCCAGCAGCGGACAGATAACATCACCCCTCCACTTT.

The rearrangement links TRBV5-4 to TRBJ2-3, with unresolved D. V was trimmed by 3 bases and J by 0 bases, leaving 8 bases between them. Per the germline V gene, CDR1 is SGHNT and CDR2 is YYREEE (reference sequence). The CDR3 length is 14 residues. CDR3 DNA: TGTGCCAGCAGCTCCCTAGGAAGCACAGATACGCAGTATTTT. Translating it yields CASSSLGSTDTQYF.

This chain links TRBV6-1 with TRBJ2-1; 11 nucleotides match TRBD2. Per germline, CDR1 MNHNS and CDR2 SASEGT. V dropped 1 base and J dropped 1; count of bases not matched to a gene: 12. This CDR3 has 20 amino acids. The CDR3, as DNA: TGTGCCAGCAGTGAAGAGGGTATGGCTAGCGGGGGGAGGTCCTACAATGAGCAGTTCTTC. Residues: CASSEEGMASGGRSYNEQFF.

The chain links TRBV9 to TRBJ1-6; D is perhaps TRBD1 (6 bases). Germline assignment: CDR1 SGDLS and CDR2 YYNGEE. V was pared by 3 bases and J by 9 bases, with 19 bases between. There are 16 residues in the CDR3. CDR3 sequence reads: CASSATEQGKGSPLHF. The CDR3 nucleotides are TGTGCCAGCAGCGCGACGGAACAGGGTAAAGGTTCACCCCTCCACTTT.

V gene TRBV5-1 combines with J gene TRBJ1-3; no firm D call. There are 13 residues in the CDR3. The germline CDR1 and CDR2 sequences are SGHRS and YFSETQ. Trimming stripped 8 bases from V and 4 bases from J, with 13 bases between. Here the CDR3 reads CASRTGSGNTIYF. The CDR3, as DNA: TGCGCCAGTCGTACGGGGTCCGGAAACACCATATATTTT.

The rearrangement uses TRBV28 and TRBJ2-7; D perhaps matches TRBD1 (6 bases). Trimming shortened V by 3 bases and J by 4 bases, and 13 bases separated the two germline ends. Germline loops: CDR1 MDHEN, CDR2 SYDVKM. The CDR3 runs 14 residues. This CDR3 reads CASSFRGNIYEQYF. For the CDR3, the DNA is TGTGCCAGCAGTTTCAGGGGTAATATTTACGAGCAGTACTTC.

The chain has TRBV27 and TRBJ2-5; D is uncertain. Trimming took off 2 bases at V and 1 base at J, with 8 bases between the two ends. The CDR3 totals 14 residues. Germline V gene data show CDR1 as MNHEY and CDR2 as SMNVEV (reference sequence). The CDR3 loop is CASSLGRVQETQYF. The CDR3 coding sequence is TGTGCCAGCAGTTTAGGACGGGTCCAAGAGACCCAGTACTTC.

This chain links TRBV5-4 with TRBJ2-3; D is unclear. Germline V gives CDR1 SGHNT, CDR2 YYREEE (reference sequence). The CDR3 contains 13 residues. The V gene lost 5 bases and the J gene lost 0 bases, with 7 bases spanning the gap. CDR3 protein: CASSRDSTDTQYF. The DNA for the CDR3 is TGTGCCAGCAGTCGAGACAGCACAGATACGCAGTATTTT.

CDR3 region: CTSNPVVIAGGNEQFF. DNA of the CDR3: TGCACCAGCAACCCCGTTGTGATAGCGGGGGGGAATGAGCAGTTCTTC. The chain couples TRBV1 to TRBJ2-1; the table's TRBD2 call for D was not verified on the DNA. TRBV1 is reported as a pseudogene. The CDR3 contains 16 residues.

This clone occurred once. V is TRBV7-9 and J is TRBJ2-7, with D maybe TRBD1 (6 bases). With 5 bases removed from V and 6 bases from J, the gap between germline ends came to 20 bases. Germline values: CDR1 SEHNR, CDR2 FQNEAQ (reference sequence). There are 15 residues in the CDR3. The CDR3 DNA sequence: TGTGCCAGCAGCCCCCGAGGGGGACAAGGTATCGAGCAGTACTTC. Protein sequence: CASSPRGGQGIEQYF.

This chain links TRBV7-2 with TRBJ1-2; D not certain. The CDR3 consists of 16 residues. V was clipped by 2 bases and J by 4 bases, with 17 bases between them. Germline assignment: CDR1 SGHTA and CDR2 FQGNSA. CDR3 nucleotide sequence: TGTGCCAGCAGCTTATTTAGTCAGACGGCCCCCTATGGCTACACCTTC. This translates into CASSLFSQTAPYGYTF.

The genes are TRBV18 and TRBJ2-7; no clear D gene. The CDR3 totals 13 residues. V gave up 0 bases and J gave up 0 bases, with 3 bases separating them. The germline V gene has CDR1 KGHSH and CDR2 LQKENI. The CDR3 nucleotides are TGTGCCAGCTCACCACCTAGCTCCTACGAGCAGTACTTC. The encoded protein is CASSPPSSYEQYF.

The chain has TRBV7-2 and TRBJ2-7; perhaps TRBD2 as D (5 bases). V dropped 4 bases and J dropped 4 bases, with 11 bases sitting between them. CDR1 is SGHTA and CDR2 is FQGNSA in the germline V gene. The CDR3 extends over 13 amino acids. This CDR3 reads CASSSRDQYEQYF. The CDR3 nucleotides read TGTGCCAGCAGCTCCCGGGATCAGTACGAGCAGTACTTC.

The chain uses TRBV30 and TRBJ2-7, with 7 bases identical to TRBD1. Trimming took 3 bases from V and 3 from J; bases not matched to a gene: 8. Germline V CDR1 and CDR2: GTSNPN, SVGIG (reference sequence). The CDR3 is 14 residues long. DNA for the CDR3: TGTGCCTGGAGCCGCCGGGACAGAAACTACGAGCAGTACTTC. It is translated as CAWSRRDRNYEQYF. The full variable domain, its missing parts supplied by reference TRBV30 and TRBJ2-7, is SQTIHQWPATLVQPVGSPLSLECTVEGTSNPNLYWYRQAAGRGLQLLFYSVGIGQISSEVPQNLSASRPQDRQFILSSKKLLLSDSGFYLCAWSRRDRNYEQYFGPGTRLTVT.

The J gene is TRBJ2-7, the V gene TRBV7-2; 10 positions match TRBD2. This CDR3 is 15 amino acids long. Germline CDR1 reads SGHTA; CDR2 reads FQGNSA. V lost 5 bases, J lost 1 base, and 5 bases stayed unmatched. This chain's CDR3 is CASSPRLAGSYEQYF. The CDR3 DNA reads as TGTGCCAGCAGCCCGAGACTAGCGGGTTCCTACGAGCAGTACTTC.